These T cell receptor beta chains were read from a single sample in a study of shared clonotypes between healthy human individuals. Profiling relied on immunoSEQ multiplex PCR, and the TCRdb table lists in-frame clones only, not all of them. The repertoire holds millions of clones, roughly 91% seen once, with 1.5% to 2% in the top ten. Input material: naive CD8+ T cells from PBMCs. These receptors originate from a man younger than 30 in good health. Some clones in this sample may be carry-over from other donors' samples. The CDR3 runs from the conserved cysteine through the conserved F or W. D genes are given only for firm matches. Clone size is stated in some rows and not others, as once, few, many or a class when expanded.

CASSLGVGDEKLFF	TGTGCCAGCAGCTTGGGAGTGGGAGATGAAAAACTGTTTTTT	TRBV5-6	TRBJ1-4	NA	NA
CASSLHPGQGDGRTQYEQYF	TGTGCCAGCAGTCTCCACCCAGGGCAGGGGGACGGGAGAACCCAGTACGAGCAGTACTTC	TRBV28	TRBJ2-7	NA	NA
CASSGGAGDGSDTQYF	TGTGCCAGCAGTGGGGGAGCGGGAGACGGATCAGATACGCAGTATTTT	TRBV9	TRBJ2-3	NA	TRBD2
CASSTKIAGGPTDTQYF	TGCGCCAGCAGCACAAAGATAGCGGGAGGGCCGACAGATACGCAGTATTTT	TRBV5-1	TRBJ2-3	NA	TRBD2
CASSLGGLLAEAFF	TGTGCCAGCAGCCTTGGGGGACTTCTCGCTGAAGCTTTCTTT	TRBV11-2	TRBJ1-1	NA	NA
CASSPTRFQGNVETQYF	TGTGCCAGCTCACCCACCCGTTTTCAGGGGAATGTAGAGACCCAGTACTTC	TRBV18	TRBJ2-5	NA	NA
CASGTGRNQPQHF	TGTGCCAGCGGGACAGGAAGAAATCAGCCCCAGCATTTT	TRBV7-6	TRBJ1-5	NA	TRBD1
CASSQDPGFSSYNEQFF	TGCGCCAGCAGCCAAGATCCCGGCTTTTCCTCCTACAATGAGCAGTTCTTC	TRBV4-3	TRBJ2-1	NA	NA
CASSHGRGNTEAFF	TGCGCCAGCAGCCATGGTAGGGGGAACACTGAAGCTTTCTTT	TRBV4-1	TRBJ1-1	NA	NA
CASINRGSSYNEQFF	TGTGCCAGCATAAACAGGGGCAGCTCCTACAATGAGCAGTTCTTC	TRBV11-2	TRBJ2-1	NA	TRBD1
CSAVTGSSGELFF	TGCAGCGCCGTTACAGGGTCCAGCGGGGAGCTGTTTTTT	TRBV29-1	TRBJ2-2	NA	NA
CASSIGTPGNIQYF	TGTGCCAGTAGTATTGGGACGCCGGGGAACATTCAGTACTTC	TRBV19	TRBJ2-4	NA	NA
CASSTDRALKGGELFF	TGTGCCAGCAGCACCGACAGGGCGTTGAAGGGCGGGGAGCTGTTTTTT	TRBV9	TRBJ2-2	few	TRBD1